The 11 T cell receptor beta chains given below trace back to one sample, sequenced in a study of Tregs in tolerant kidney transplant recipients. Profiled with immunoSEQ multiplex PCR; TCRdb holds only in-frame clones, not every one. The sample data list roughly 1,000 clones. Mixed chimerism was transient after nonmyeloablative marrow transplants from related graft donors. The sequences come from CD4+ T cells from blood (PBMCs), collected about 15 months after the transplant. These TCRs come from a human patient who received a combined kidney and bone marrow transplant. Part of the T cells may come from the graft donor.

About this clone: The read is 3 residues too short to cover the CDR3 end, so that end is filled in from the germline J gene. The V call is TRBV7-6, the J call TRBJ2-1; D is unclear. CDR3 size: 15 residues. Trimming stripped 7 bases from V and 6 bases from J, with 19 bases between. Germline V gene lookup returns CDR1 SGHVS and CDR2 FNYEAQ. CDR3: CASTVQLGGPNEQFF. The CDR3 bases that were read are TGTGCCAGCACCGTGCAATTAGGTGGGCCCAATGAG.

This clone is identified as medium-sized from frequency. The read is 3 residues too short to cover the CDR3 end, so that end is filled in from the germline J gene. The J gene is TRBJ2-4, the V gene TRBV29-1; 9 bases match TRBD1. With V trimmed by 7 bases and J by 8 bases, 9 bases remained unmatched. The CDR3 extends over 13 amino acids. Germline CDR1 reads SQVTM; CDR2 reads ANQGSEA. The CDR3 spells CSANRGPQDIQYF. Partial CDR3 DNA: TGCAGCGCTAACAGGGGGCCCCAAGACATT.

About this clone: The CDR3 is cut off 3 residues early in the read; its end comes from the germline J gene. This sequence joins TRBV20-1 and TRBJ2-7; 10 bases line up with TRBD2. Germline values: CDR1 DFQATT, CDR2 SNEGSKA (reference sequence). This CDR3 is built from 16 residues. Trimming removed 0 bases from V and 4 bases from J; junction bases left unmatched: 9. CDR3 DNA (partial): TGCAGTGCTAGAGATCCAGCCGGACTAGCGGTTTACGAG. It specifies CSARDPAGLAVYE. The whole CDR3 protein reads CSARDPAGLAVYEQYF.

Considering frequency, this clone is large. With the read ending 3 residues before the CDR3 end, the germline J gene is used to fill in that end. The V gene is TRBV7-8, the J gene TRBJ1-2, with TRBD1 as a possible D gene (6 bases). Germline V lookup: CDR1 SGHVS, CDR2 FQNEAQ. CDR3 size: 16 residues. Trimming shortened V by 1 base and J by 2 bases, and 14 bases separated the two germline ends. The CDR3 DNA, read in part, is TGTGCCAGCAGCTTAGAGAGACAGGATCTAAACTATGGC. Amino acids: CASSLERQDLNYG. Given in full, the CDR3 is CASSLERQDLNYGYTF.

Comment on this clone: The read falls 3 residues short of the CDR3 end, and the missing part is taken from the germline J gene. The chain is built from TRBV9 and TRBJ2-3; TRBD2 matches at 10 bases. Unmatched junction bases numbered 4, after V lost 1 base and J lost 2 bases. The CDR3 is 16 amino acids. Germline V gene data show CDR1 as SGDLS and CDR2 as YYNGEE. The CDR3 is CASSVFLAGATDTQYF. The DNA read from the CDR3 is TGTGCCAGCAGCGTATTCCTAGCGGGGGCCACAGATACG.

Of note for this clone: The sequenced fragment ends 3 residues before the CDR3 boundary, so the rest is inferred from the germline J gene. The chain combines TRBV2 with TRBJ2-7, with 9 bases that match TRBD1. Trimming took 11 bases from V and 0 from J; bases not matched to a gene: 5. The CDR3 length is 13 residues. The germline CDR1 and CDR2 sequences are SNHLY and FYNNEI. The CDR3 here is CAGRQGDSYEQYF. The CDR3 DNA, read in part, is TGTGCCGGAAGACAGGGGGACTCCTACGAG.

Measured by frequency, this clone is medium-sized. The read ends 3 residues before the CDR3 terminus; that terminus is restored from the germline J gene. The rearrangement uses TRBV29-1 and TRBJ2-7, with D possibly being TRBD2 (7 bases). The CDR3 spans 13 residues. Germline V gene sequence: CDR1 SQVTM, CDR2 ANQGSEA. V shed 4 bases and J shed 0 bases, with 10 bases lying between them. CDR3: CSVAGGHSYEQYF. CDR3 DNA, as far as it was read: TGCAGCGTTGCCGGGGGGCACTCCTACGAG.

As regards this clone: Sequencing ends 3 residues short of the CDR3 end; the germline J gene provides the rest. The chain uses TRBV6-1 and TRBJ2-7, with 8 bases aligning to TRBD1. The CDR3 sequence is 15 residues long. V shed 3 bases, J shed 2 bases, and the junction held 6 bases outside the gene matches. Germline CDR1 reads MNHNS; CDR2 reads SASEGT. This CDR3 reads CASSDPGQATYEQYF. CDR3 DNA (partial): TGTGCCAGCAGTGATCCGGGACAGGCCACCTACGAG.

Concerning this clone: The read is 3 residues too short to cover the CDR3 end, so that end is filled in from the germline J gene. This chain links TRBV30 with TRBJ1-2; D gene uncertain. Trimming took 4 bases from V and 4 from J, leaving 16 bases between them. The CDR3 extends over 14 amino acids. The germline V gene encodes CDR1 GTSNPN and CDR2 SVGIG (reference sequence). Partial CDR3 DNA: TGTGCCTGGAATACCGGACTTCTCATCTATGGC. It encodes CAWNTGLLIYG. From start to end, the CDR3 is CAWNTGLLIYGYTF.

As regards this clone: The read terminates 3 residues before the CDR3 end, so the remaining end is supplied by the germline J gene. The rearrangement joins TRBV15 to TRBJ2-1, with D perhaps matching TRBD2 (6 bases). The V and J ends lost 5 bases and 9 bases respectively, with 14 bases between them. Looked up from germline, CDR1 is LNHNV and CDR2 is YYDKDF (reference sequence). The CDR3 runs 13 residues. The part of the CDR3 DNA that was read is TGTGCCACCAGCGACGAGGAGGGGCGTGAG. Amino acids: CATSDEEGRE. The entire CDR3 sequence reads CATSDEEGREQFF.

Details on this clone: With the read ending 3 residues before the CDR3 end, the germline J gene is used to fill in that end. The chain recombines TRBV20-1 with TRBJ2-5; D may be TRBD2 (6 bases). In germline, CDR1 is DFQATT, CDR2 SNEGSKA (reference sequence). Trimming removed 5 bases from V and 3 bases from J, with 13 bases in between. The CDR3 is 13 amino acids. CDR3 DNA, as far as it was read: TGCAGTGCTGACCGGGACTCTAAAGAGACC. This translates into CSADRDSKET. From start to end, the CDR3 is CSADRDSKETQYF.